The entry below gives a single TCR beta chain sequence along with its context. These data originate in a study of blood T cell repertoires in COVID-19. Study in general: Samples taken during acute and convalescent COVID-19 were collected in the United States, Italy and Spain. PBMCs, B-cell-depleted T cells, or T cells provided the cDNA or gDNA that made up the material.

Germline V gene lookup returns CDR1 MGHDK and CDR2 SYGVNS. The CDR3 runs 18 residues. Trimming removed 4 bases from V and 6 bases from J, with 22 bases in between. As processed by the authors: Estimates of nucleated cell counts were drawn from the amplification of reference gene primers. This table comes from immunoSEQ multiplex PCR, and its TCRdb copy is limited to in-frame clones, with some not included. V and J calls and clone size are as listed in that table; D and trimming were resolved from the DNA. There are 150,000 to 160,000 clones in the sample; over 60% occur only once, and roughly 1.5% lies in the top ten.

Sequenced: peripheral blood. The sequence derives from a man older than 75 with acute or convalescent COVID-19. The genes are TRBV25-1 and TRBJ1-6; no reliable D call. CDR3 sequence reads: CASSGATRSGRINSPLHF. The CDR3 nucleotides are TGTGCCAGCAGTGGCGCCACGAGGTCGGGTAGGATTAATTCACCCCTCCACTTT.